The 19 T cell receptor beta chains below all came from one sample that was sequenced in a study of regulatory T cells in long-lasting Graves disease. The time point denotes: newly diagnosed GD, antithyroid drugs for less than 3 months. Making the TCR library involved RNA that had been extracted from PBMCs. Through Arm-PCR of CDR3 regions and iRepertoire HTBI primers, TCR beta libraries were built. Via MiXCR, TCRdb re-called the multiplex PCR reads, giving one row per CDR3 protein. The sample holds around 500,000 distinct CDR3 sequences; about 16% are singletons and the top ten take just under 25%. These data also featured in a second study, about T cells in Graves' hyperthyroidism and ophthalmopathy.

Here the sequenced sample was peripheral blood mononuclear cells (PBMCs), taken at new diagnosis, from a patient treated with antithyroid drugs. The receptor set was obtained from a middle-aged woman with Graves disease.

Ten or more counts support this clonotype. The V and J genes are TRBV2 and TRBJ2-1; 9 positions match TRBD1. The CDR3 runs to 16 residues. CDR1 and CDR2 (germline): SNHLY, FYNNEI. Trimming at V came to 8 bases and at J to 13 bases, leaving 21 bases not matched to a gene. The CDR3 sequence: CASSGGQGSLGGEQFF. The CDR3 DNA follows: TGTGCCAGCTCAGGGGGACAGGGCTCTCTTGGCGGTGAACAGTTCTTC.

In its sample, this clonotype was seen a few times. This chain joins TRBV19 and TRBJ1-1; 10 bases fit TRBD1. This CDR3 contains 16 residues. Trimming removed 7 bases from V and 1 base from J; junction bases left unmatched: 9. CDR1 LNHDA and CDR2 SQIVND come from the germline V gene (reference sequence). The CDR3 region has the DNA TGTGCCAGTATTCAAATCGGACAGGGGGGGAACACTGAAGCTTTCTTT. Protein product: CASIQIGQGGNTEAFF.

This clonotype was seen once. The chain links TRBV5-1 to TRBJ2-3; 14 bases are a match to TRBD2. The J call may be in error: the DNA end matches TRBJ2-7 better. The CDR3 has 16 residues. Germline CDR1 SGHRS, CDR2 YFSETQ. The CDR3 DNA is TGCGCCAGCAGCCCTGGGACTAGCGGGGGTTCCTACGAGCAGTACTTC. Its protein is CASSPGTSGGSYEQYF.

A few counts support this clonotype. This chain uses TRBV12-3 or TRBV12-4 with TRBJ1-3; possible D gene TRBD1, 6 bases. There are 14 residues in the CDR3. V gave up 7 bases and J gave up 3 bases, with 13 bases separating them. The CDR3 loop reads CASTVGALGNTIYF. CDR3 nucleotide sequence: TGTGCCAGCACCGTGGGGGCGCTTGGAAACACCATATATTTT.

This clonotype was seen at least ten times. CDR3 protein: CASSLDRSRGPEAFF. The DNA for the CDR3 is TGTGCCAGCAGCTTAGATCGGAGTCGGGGACCTGAAGCTTTCTTT. The chain uses TRBV13 and TRBJ1-1, with a weak D call TRBD1 (5 bases). Germline V gives CDR1 PRHDT, CDR2 FYEKMQ (reference sequence). V was trimmed by 1 base and J by 6 bases, leaving 15 bases between them. The CDR3 is 15 residues long. Drawing the rest from reference TRBV13 and TRBJ1-1, the complete variable domain is AAGVIQSPRHLIKEKRETATLKCYPIPRHDTVYWYQQGPGQDPQFLISFYEKMQSDKGSIPDRFSAQQFSDYHSELNMSSLELGDSALYFCASSLDRSRGPEAFFGQGTRLTVV.

The J gene is TRBJ1-5, the V gene TRBV7-2, with D possibly being TRBD1 (6 bases). CDR1 is SGHTA and CDR2 is FQGNSA in the germline V gene. Trimming shortened V by 3 bases and J by 7 bases, and 13 bases separated the two germline ends. This CDR3 is 14 amino acids long. CDR3 in DNA: TGTGCCAGCAGCTTGGGCAGGGGTGAGCAGCCCCAGCATTTT. Encoded protein: CASSLGRGEQPQHF.

The chain uses TRBV19 and TRBJ2-4, with a tentative D call TRBD1 (6 bases). The J call may be faulty, since TRBJ1-2 better matches the DNA end. The CDR3 runs 13 residues. The germline gives CDR1 LNHDA, CDR2 SQIVND (reference sequence). The CDR3 is CASSNRVAYGYTF. The CDR3 bases are TGTGCCTCTAGCAACAGGGTGGCCTATGGCTACACCTTC.

V is TRBV7-9 and J is TRBJ2-3; D may be TRBD2 (6 bases). This CDR3 is 16 amino acids long. Per germline, CDR1 SEHNR and CDR2 FQNEAQ (reference sequence). V was cut by 2 bases and J by 1 base, with 13 bases left in between. As DNA, the CDR3 is TGTGCCAGCAGCTTAACAGCAGGAGGGGGCACAGATACGCAGTATTTT. Translated, it gives CASSLTAGGGTDTQYF.

This clonotype has at least ten counts. The CDR3 DNA sequence: TGTGCCAGCAGCCTCGCCCAGTGGGCGACCCAGTACTTC. As protein: CASSLAQWATQYF. The V and J genes are TRBV7-9 and TRBJ2-5; D is undetermined. The V end was cut by 5 bases, the J end by 7 bases, with 14 bases between. The CDR3 is 13 residues long. CDR1 is SEHNR, CDR2 FQNEAQ, per germline (reference sequence).

V and J are TRBV20-1 and TRBJ2-7, with 8 positions matching TRBD1. The CDR3 length is 16 residues. In germline, CDR1 is DFQATT, CDR2 SNEGSKA (reference sequence). The V and J ends lost 0 bases and 6 bases, in that order; junction bases with no gene match: 13. The CDR3 protein is CSARDGEDRGGFEQYF. CDR3 in DNA: TGCAGTGCTAGAGATGGGGAAGACAGGGGCGGTTTCGAGCAGTACTTC.

Of note for this clonotype: A read error is possible here, since a much larger clone lies one base away. The rearrangement links TRBV2 to TRBJ1-4, with 7 bases identical to TRBD1. Germline CDR1 is SNHLY and CDR2 is FYNNEI. This CDR3 comprises 18 residues. V lost 5 bases and J lost 7; bases outside the gene matches: 19. Here the CDR3 DNA reads TGTGCCAGCAGTCCCCGGGACAGCGGGACAGTGGGTGGTGAAAAACTGTTTTTT. It codes for CASSPRDSGTVGGEKLFF.

This sequence joins TRBV4-1 and TRBJ1-2, with TRBD1 as a possible D gene (6 bases). Trimming shortened V by 4 bases and J by 5 bases, and 17 bases separated the two germline ends. This CDR3 has 15 residues. Germline V lookup: CDR1 MGHRA, CDR2 YSYEKL. As DNA, the CDR3 is TGCGCCAGCAGCCGAACGACAGGCTCGGGATATGGCTACACCTTC. This gives the protein CASSRTTGSGYGYTF.

The rearrangement uses TRBV6-2 or TRBV6-3 and TRBJ1-2; D unclear. Trimming left V 8 bases short and J 7 bases short, with 14 bases between. This CDR3 comprises 12 residues. CDR1 is MNHEY, CDR2 SVGEGT, per germline. The CDR3 coding sequence is TGTGCCAGCTACCATTCCTCAAGTGGCTACACCTTC. It codes for CASYHSSSGYTF.

This clonotype was seen ten or more times. The chain employs TRBV10-1 and TRBJ2-1; a weak D match, TRBD2 (5 bases). CDR1 and CDR2 (germline): WNHNN, SYGVQD (reference sequence). This CDR3 region has 14 residues. The V end lost 0 bases, the J end lost 5 bases, and 8 bases lay between the germline ends. Written as DNA, the CDR3 is TGCGCCAGCAGTGAGTCGCCCGGGAACAATGAGCAGTTCTTC. Translation: CASSESPGNNEQFF.

This clonotype appeared many times. The chain combines TRBV7-2 with TRBJ1-5, with a possible D match to TRBD1 (5 bases). The CDR3 spans 15 residues. Germline V gives CDR1 SGHTA, CDR2 FQGNSA. Trimming cost V 2 bases and J 6 bases, with 14 bases left between them. Here the CDR3 reads CASSLIQGYGQPQHF. The CDR3 region has the DNA TGTGCCAGCAGCTTAATCCAGGGATATGGTCAGCCCCAGCATTTT.

The chain joins TRBV19 to TRBJ1-1; 8 bases line up with TRBD1. V was pared by 4 bases and J by 4 bases, with 5 bases of the junction left unmatched. The CDR3 sequence is 14 residues long. From germline, CDR1 is LNHDA and CDR2 SQIVND (reference sequence). CDR3 bases: TGTGCCAGTAGTACCACAGGGGGAAGCACTGAAGCTTTCTTT. Translation: CASSTTGGSTEAFF.

The genes are TRBV27 and TRBJ2-2; no clear D gene. The CDR3 contains 13 residues. The germline gives CDR1 MNHEY, CDR2 SMNVEV (reference sequence). Trimming left V 8 bases short and J 6 bases short, with 13 bases between. CDR3 DNA: TGTGCCAGCTCCTATAACAGCCCCGGGGAGCTGTTTTTT. It yields the protein CASSYNSPGELFF.

This clonotype was detected ten times or more. The chain joins TRBV3-1 to TRBJ1-1; D not certain. Germline V gene lookup returns CDR1 LGHDT and CDR2 YNNKEL (reference sequence). Trimming shortened V by 3 bases and J by 4 bases, and 9 bases separated the two germline ends. The CDR3 consists of 13 residues. The CDR3 coding sequence is TGTGCCAGCAGCCAGGGATTAGGCACTGAAGCTTTCTTT. Its protein is CASSQGLGTEAFF.

This clonotype appeared many times. The rearrangement uses TRBV10-1 and TRBJ2-3; no reliable D call. Germline V gene sequence: CDR1 WNHNN, CDR2 SYGVQD (reference sequence). Trimming removed 6 bases from V and 0 bases from J, with 7 bases in between. The CDR3 covers 13 residues. CDR3 residues: CASRMDSTDTQYF. The CDR3 DNA is TGCGCCAGCAGGATGGACAGCACAGATACGCAGTATTTT.